This TCR beta chain is from a study of cytomegalovirus exposure and HLA in healthy donors. This clone was seen at least ten times. What it recognizes is unknown. Separate from the approximately 720-subject first cohort, the roughly 130-subject validation cohort was the one that the donors belonged to. Using immunoSEQ multiplex PCR, the repertoire was profiled, and TCRdb retains in-frame clones only, with some absent. The repertoire includes some 170,000 clones, roughly 86% of them detected once, and less than 3% sits in the top ten. Germline V gene lookup returns CDR1 SQVTM and CDR2 ANQGSEA. The J segment lost 0 bases and the V segment lost 7 bases, leaving 7 bases of the junction unmatched. This CDR3 contains 14 residues. Overall study findings and caveats: Subsequent analysis showed first-cohort TCR clusters tending to co-occur in 95 to 150 validation repertoires. High specificity and sensitivity for cytomegalovirus status were reported for the classifier. Confirmation in vitro established that three CMV-associated chains were specific for CMV antigens.

The sequence derives from a young man in good health and CMV-seropositive. V is TRBV29-1 and J is TRBJ2-7; 9 bases are a match to TRBD1. Specimen: PBMCs. As DNA, the CDR3 is TGCAGCGCTTCAGGGACAGGGAACTCCTACGAGCAGTACTTC. Its translation is CSASGTGNSYEQYF.